Below are 9 T cell receptor beta chains sequenced from a single sample in a study of cytomegalovirus exposure and HLA in healthy donors. PCR amplification relied on 60 Vbeta primers (plus 13 Jbeta primers). TCRdb's table, derived via immunoSEQ multiplex PCR, lists solely in-frame clones and lacks some. The sample has 150,000 to 200,000 clones, roughly 79% seen once; the top ten hold 6% to 8%. The sample taken for sequencing was PBMCs. The receptors shown here come from a male donor in good health and CMV-seropositive.

The chain combines TRBV7-3 with TRBJ1-6, with 7 bases fitting TRBD1. The CDR3 runs to 14 residues. The V and J ends lost 2 bases and 7 bases, in that order; junction bases with no gene match: 2. The germline gives CDR1 SGHTA, CDR2 FQGTGA. The CDR3 is CASSLGTENSPLHF. The CDR3 DNA sequence: TGTGCCAGCAGCTTAGGGACAGAGAATTCACCCCTCCACTTT.

The chain links TRBV4-1 to TRBJ1-6, with D possibly being TRBD1 (5 bases). The CDR3 is 16 amino acids. Germline values: CDR1 MGHRA, CDR2 YSYEKL. V was cut by 0 bases and J by 7 bases, with 13 bases left in between. This CDR3 reads CASSQESLGGNSPLHF. The CDR3 region has the DNA TGCGCCAGCAGCCAAGAGTCTCTCGGGGGAAATTCACCCCTCCACTTT.

The CDR3 here is CASSIGTGVADNEQFF. CDR3 in DNA: TGTGCCAGTAGTATAGGGACAGGGGTGGCGGACAATGAGCAGTTCTTC. J is TRBJ2-1 and V is TRBV19; 9 bases agree with TRBD1. Per germline, CDR1 LNHDA and CDR2 SQIVND (reference sequence). The CDR3 is made up of 16 amino acids. V shed 1 base, J shed 5 bases, and the junction held 6 bases outside the gene matches.

The gene calls are TRBV7-3 and TRBJ2-2; possible D gene TRBD2, 7 bases. The CDR3 sequence is 16 residues long. CDR1 and CDR2 from the germline V gene are SGHTA and FQGTGA. Trimming removed 4 bases from V and 3 bases from J, with 15 bases in between. This CDR3 is CASSYQAGADTGELFF. In DNA, the CDR3 is TGTGCCAGCAGCTATCAGGCGGGGGCAGACACCGGGGAGCTGTTTTTT.

J is TRBJ2-5 and V is TRBV2; 7 bases map to TRBD2. CDR3 length: 14 residues. Trimming cost V 5 bases and J 3 bases; bases outside gene matches: 6. Germline CDR1 SNHLY, CDR2 FYNNEI. CDR3 nucleotides: TGTGCCAGCAGTTCGGGACTATCCGAAGAGACCCAGTACTTC. Protein: CASSSGLSEETQYF. Full variable domain (rest looked up from reference TRBV2 and TRBJ2-5): EPEVTQTPSHQVTQMGQEVILRCVPISNHLYFYWYRQILGQKVEFLVSFYNNEISEKSEIFDDQFSVERPDGSNFTLKIRSTKLEDSAMYFCASSSGLSEETQYFGPGTRLLVL.

This chain uses TRBV4-1 with TRBJ1-5, with D possibly being TRBD1 (5 bases). Per the germline V gene, CDR1 is MGHRA and CDR2 is YSYEKL. Trimming removed 0 bases from V and 0 bases from J, with 15 bases in between. This CDR3 has 18 amino acids. The CDR3 reads CASSQDTRRASSNQPQHF. The DNA for the CDR3 is TGCGCCAGCAGCCAAGATACTCGCAGGGCGAGTAGCAATCAGCCCCAGCATTTT.

J is TRBJ2-5 and V is TRBV11-2, with D perhaps TRBD2 (7 bases). The end of the DNA fits TRBJ2-7 better, so the J call may be wrong. Germline V gene lookup returns CDR1 SGHAT and CDR2 FQNNGV. The CDR3 contains 15 residues. This chain's CDR3 is CASSLVGGHRYEQYF. The CDR3 nucleotides read TGTGCCAGCAGCTTAGTCGGGGGGCACAGGTACGAGCAGTACTTC.

The V gene is TRBV9, the J gene TRBJ1-6, with 8 bases identical to TRBD1. CDR1 and CDR2 (germline): SGDLS, YYNGEE. The CDR3 length is 14 residues. After removal of 2 bases from V and 7 bases from J, the junction contained 2 bases not matched to a gene. CDR3 residues: CASSVTGENSPLHF. Here the CDR3 DNA reads TGTGCCAGCAGCGTGACAGGGGAAAATTCACCCCTCCACTTT.

The CDR3 loop reads CASSVGAPGQLSGNTIYF. CDR3 nucleotides: TGTGCCAGCAGCGTAGGAGCGCCGGGACAGCTGTCTGGAAACACCATATATTTT. The V gene is TRBV9, the J gene TRBJ1-3, with TRBD1 matching 7 bases. Germline CDR1 and CDR2: SGDLS and YYNGEE. CDR3 size: 18 residues. V trimming: 0 bases; J trimming: 1 base; junction bases outside the gene matches: 10.